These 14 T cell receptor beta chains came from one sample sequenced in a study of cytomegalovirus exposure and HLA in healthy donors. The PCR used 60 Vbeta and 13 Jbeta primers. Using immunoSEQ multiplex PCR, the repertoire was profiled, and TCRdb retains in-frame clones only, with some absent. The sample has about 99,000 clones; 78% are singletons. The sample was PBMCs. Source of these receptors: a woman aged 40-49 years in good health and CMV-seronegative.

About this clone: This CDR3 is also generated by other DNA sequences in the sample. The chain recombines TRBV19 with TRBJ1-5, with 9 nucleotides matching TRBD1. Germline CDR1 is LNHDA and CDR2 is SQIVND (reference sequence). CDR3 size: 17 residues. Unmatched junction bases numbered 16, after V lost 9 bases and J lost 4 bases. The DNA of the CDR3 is TGTGCCAGCCTGGACCGCCCGGGACAGGGCTTAAATCAGCCCCAGCATTTT. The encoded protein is CASLDRPGQGLNQPQHF.

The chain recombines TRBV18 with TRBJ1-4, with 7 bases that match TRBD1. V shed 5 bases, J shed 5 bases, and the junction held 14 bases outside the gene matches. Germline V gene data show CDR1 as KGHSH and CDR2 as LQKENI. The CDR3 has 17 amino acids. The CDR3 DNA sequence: TGTGCCAGCTCATCCCAGGGTAGGGGACAGCGAAATGAAAAACTGTTTTTT. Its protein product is CASSSQGRGQRNEKLFF.

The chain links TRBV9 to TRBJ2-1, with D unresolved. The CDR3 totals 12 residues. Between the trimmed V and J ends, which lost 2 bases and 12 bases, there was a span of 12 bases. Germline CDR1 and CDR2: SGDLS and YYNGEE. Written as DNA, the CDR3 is TGTGCCAGCAGCGTCGGCTCAGCAGGGCAGTTCTTC. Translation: CASSVGSAGQFF. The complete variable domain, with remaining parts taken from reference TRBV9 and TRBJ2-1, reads DSGVTQTPKHLITATGQRVTLRCSPRSGDLSVYWYQQSLDQGLQFLIQYYNGEERAKGNILERFSAQQFPDLHSELNLSSLELGDSALYFCASSVGSAGQFFGPGTRLTVL.

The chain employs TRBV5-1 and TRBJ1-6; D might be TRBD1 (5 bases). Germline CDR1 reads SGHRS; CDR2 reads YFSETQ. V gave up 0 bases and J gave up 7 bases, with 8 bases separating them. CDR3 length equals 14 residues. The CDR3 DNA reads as TGCGCCAGCAGCTTGGAACAGGCCAATTCACCCCTCCACTTT. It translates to CASSLEQANSPLHF.

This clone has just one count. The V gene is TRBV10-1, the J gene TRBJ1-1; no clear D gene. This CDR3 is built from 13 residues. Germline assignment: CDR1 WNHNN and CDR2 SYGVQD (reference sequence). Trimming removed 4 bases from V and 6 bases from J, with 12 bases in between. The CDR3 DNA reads TGCGCCAGCAGTGCCGATGAAACAGCTGAAGCTTTCTTT. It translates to CASSADETAEAFF.

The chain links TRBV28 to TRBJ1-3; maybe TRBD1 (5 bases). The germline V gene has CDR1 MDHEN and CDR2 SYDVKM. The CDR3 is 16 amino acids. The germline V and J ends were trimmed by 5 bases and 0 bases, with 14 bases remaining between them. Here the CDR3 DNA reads TGTGCCAGCAGTCCCTCGGGGGGGATCTCTGGAAACACCATATATTTT. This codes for CASSPSGGISGNTIYF.

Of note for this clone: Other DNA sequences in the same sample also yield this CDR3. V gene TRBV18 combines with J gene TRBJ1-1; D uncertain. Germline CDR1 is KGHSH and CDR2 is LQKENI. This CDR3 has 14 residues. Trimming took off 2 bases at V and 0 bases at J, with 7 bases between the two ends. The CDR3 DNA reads TGTGCCAGCTCACCAAGAGGTTTGAACACTGAAGCTTTCTTT. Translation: CASSPRGLNTEAFF.

The CDR3 spells CASSSKLPRGSEKLFF. Here the CDR3 DNA reads TGTGCCAGCAGTTCAAAGCTTCCCCGAGGAAGTGAAAAACTGTTTTTT. The chain links TRBV6-6 to TRBJ1-4; D is undetermined. V was shortened by 4 bases and J by 7 bases, with 19 bases between the two germline ends. The CDR3 runs 16 residues. Germline V CDR1 and CDR2: MNHNY, SVGAGI (reference sequence).

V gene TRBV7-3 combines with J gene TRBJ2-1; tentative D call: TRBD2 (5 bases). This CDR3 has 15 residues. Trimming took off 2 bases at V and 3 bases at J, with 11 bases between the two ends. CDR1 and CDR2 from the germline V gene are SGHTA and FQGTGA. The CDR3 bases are TGTGCCAGCAGCTTACCCGGGATCGGCTACAATGAGCAGTTCTTC. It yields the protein CASSLPGIGYNEQFF. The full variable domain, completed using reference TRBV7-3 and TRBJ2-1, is GAGVSQTPSNKVTEKGKYVELRCDPISGHTALYWYRQSLGQGPEFLIYFQGTGAADDSGLPNDRFFAVRPEGSVSTLKIQRTERGDSAVYLCASSLPGIGYNEQFFGPGTRLTVL.

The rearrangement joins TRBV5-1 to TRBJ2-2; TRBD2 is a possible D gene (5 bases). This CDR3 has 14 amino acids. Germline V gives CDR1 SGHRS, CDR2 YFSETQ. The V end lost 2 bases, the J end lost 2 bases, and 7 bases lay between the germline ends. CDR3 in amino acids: CASSFGLNTGELFF. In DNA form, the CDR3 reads TGCGCCAGCAGCTTCGGACTTAACACCGGGGAGCTGTTTTTT.

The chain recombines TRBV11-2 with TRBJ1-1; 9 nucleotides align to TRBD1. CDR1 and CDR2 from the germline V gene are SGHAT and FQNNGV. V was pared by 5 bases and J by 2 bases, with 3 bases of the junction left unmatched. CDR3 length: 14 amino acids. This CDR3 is CASSRGQGNTEAFF. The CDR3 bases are TGTGCCAGCAGCAGGGGACAGGGAAACACTGAAGCTTTCTTT.

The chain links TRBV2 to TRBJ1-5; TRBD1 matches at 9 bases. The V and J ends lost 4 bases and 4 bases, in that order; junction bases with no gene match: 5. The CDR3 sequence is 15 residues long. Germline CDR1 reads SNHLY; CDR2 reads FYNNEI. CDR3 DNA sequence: TGTGCCAGCAGTGGCGGACAGGGGCGTAATCAGCCCCAGCATTTT. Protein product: CASSGGQGRNQPQHF.

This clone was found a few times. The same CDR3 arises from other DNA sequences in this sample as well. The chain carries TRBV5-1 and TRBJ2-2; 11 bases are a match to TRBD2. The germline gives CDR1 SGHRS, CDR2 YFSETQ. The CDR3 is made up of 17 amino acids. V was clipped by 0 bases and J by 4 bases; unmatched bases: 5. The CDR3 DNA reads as TGCGCCAGCAGCTTGGTTTCGGGACTAGCGGCCACCGGGGAGCTGTTTTTT. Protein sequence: CASSLVSGLAATGELFF.

The CDR3 DNA is TGTGCCAGTAGTGGGAATCGGGGGAGCATCCAGTTCTTC. It translates to CASSGNRGSIQFF. The genes are TRBV19 and TRBJ2-1, with D tentatively TRBD2 (6 bases). Germline CDR1 reads LNHDA; CDR2 reads SQIVND (reference sequence). Trimming took 5 bases from V and 13 from J, leaving 18 bases between them. The CDR3 is made up of 13 amino acids.